These 7 T cell receptor beta chains originate from one sample sequenced in a study of cytomegalovirus exposure and HLA in healthy donors. The PCR used 60 Vbeta and 13 Jbeta primers. Data came from immunoSEQ multiplex PCR; TCRdb stores just in-frame clones and leaves some out. Among 40,000 or so clones listed, around 77% were seen once. The source material was PBMCs. Every receptor here comes from a woman in her twenties or thirties in good health and CMV-seropositive.

V gene TRBV14 combines with J gene TRBJ2-2, with 11 bases identical to TRBD2. The germline V gene has CDR1 SGHDN and CDR2 FVKESK. Trimming removed 3 bases from V and 4 bases from J; junction bases left unmatched: 10. The CDR3 sequence is 18 residues long. The CDR3 is CASSHLLLAGVGTGELFF. The CDR3 bases are TGTGCCAGCAGCCATTTGCTACTAGCGGGAGTGGGCACCGGGGAGCTGTTTTTT.

The gene calls are TRBV5-1 and TRBJ2-7; TRBD2 is a possible D gene (6 bases). This CDR3 is 14 amino acids long. From germline, CDR1 is SGHRS and CDR2 YFSETQ. V was trimmed by 2 bases and J by 5 bases, leaving 14 bases between them. Here the CDR3 DNA reads TGCGCCAGCAGCTTATCGGGACTTCCCCACGAGCAGTACTTC. It codes for CASSLSGLPHEQYF. Full variable domain (missing parts from reference TRBV5-1 and TRBJ2-7): KAGVTQTPRYLIKTRGQQVTLSCSPISGHRSVSWYQQTPGQGLQFLFEYFSETQRNKGNFPGRFSGRQFSNSRSEMNVSTLELGDSALYLCASSLSGLPHEQYFGPGTRLTVT.

The V and J genes are TRBV7-9 and TRBJ1-1; 9 bases align to TRBD1. Germline trimming cut 5 bases from V and 2 bases from J; bases unmatched to any gene: 3. Germline V gives CDR1 SEHNR, CDR2 FQNEAQ (reference sequence). This CDR3 has 14 residues. Here the CDR3 reads CASSLQGANTEAFF. As DNA, the CDR3 is TGTGCCAGCAGCCTACAGGGGGCCAACACTGAAGCTTTCTTT.

CDR3 sequence (DNA): TGTGCCAGCAGCTTGAGCTTACCAGGGAGGCTAGGAGCTTTCTTT. Protein sequence: CASSLSLPGRLGAFF. The chain is built from TRBV5-5 and TRBJ1-1; maybe TRBD1 (5 bases). The V end lost 1 base, the J end lost 10 bases, and 20 bases lay between the germline ends. Germline CDR1 is SGHKS and CDR2 is YYEKEE (reference sequence). This CDR3 has 15 residues.

V and J are TRBV6-4 and TRBJ2-3, with TRBD2 identical over 8 bases. Germline V gene data show CDR1 as MRHNA and CDR2 as SNTAGT. This CDR3 is 15 amino acids long. V was pared by 3 bases and J by 3 bases, with 5 bases of the junction left unmatched. The CDR3 here is CASSEEAGATDTQYF. The CDR3 region has the DNA TGTGCCAGCAGTGAGGAAGCGGGGGCTACAGATACGCAGTATTTT.

This clone appeared a few times. The chain combines TRBV6-1 with TRBJ2-1, with unresolved D. Deletions cut 2 bases from V and 1 base from J, with 9 bases between. This CDR3 region has 15 residues. Per the germline V gene, CDR1 is MNHNS and CDR2 is SASEGT. The CDR3 spells CASSEWSESYNEQFF. The CDR3, as DNA: TGTGCCAGCAGTGAATGGTCGGAGTCCTACAATGAGCAGTTCTTC.

This chain connects TRBV25-1 to TRBJ2-1; the match to TRBD2 covers 14 bases. This CDR3 is built from 17 residues. The junction had 4 bases not matched to a gene; V was cut back by 3 bases and J by 3 bases. Germline CDR1 MGHDK, CDR2 SYGVNS. CDR3 coding DNA: TGTGCCAGCAGTGAGACTAGCGGGGGGGCCTTCTACAATGAGCAGTTCTTC. Translation: CASSETSGGAFYNEQFF.